The 5 T cell receptor beta chains below all came from one sample that was sequenced in a study of blood T cell repertoires in COVID-19. Clones were sequenced by immunoSEQ multiplex PCR, and TCRdb holds only the in-frame ones, with some missing. The top ten hold 0.95% to 1.3% of the sample, which has some 300,000 clones, 85% to 90% seen once. The source material was peripheral blood. The receptors originated from a woman aged 40 to 55 with COVID-19, enrolled during active disease.

This chain uses TRBV28 with TRBJ2-1; the D gene is possibly TRBD2 (5 bases). This CDR3 region has 17 residues. Germline V gives CDR1 MDHEN, CDR2 SYDVKM. Between the trimmed V and J ends, which lost 4 bases and 3 bases, there was a span of 19 bases. CDR3 sequence: CASSSVAEGSSYNEQFF. The CDR3 bases are TGTGCCAGCAGTTCCGTAGCTGAAGGGAGTAGCTACAATGAGCAGTTCTTC.

V usage is TRBV4-3 and J usage is TRBJ1-1; 8 positions agree with TRBD1. The CDR3 is 17 amino acids. V was pared by 0 bases and J by 1 base, with 7 bases of the junction left unmatched. CDR1 is LGHNA and CDR2 is YSLEER in the germline V gene. The CDR3 region has the DNA TGCGCCAGCAGCCAAGAGAGGACAGGGAGATGGAACACTGAAGCTTTCTTT. It yields the protein CASSQERTGRWNTEAFF.

This chain connects TRBV6-1 to TRBJ1-1; no firm D call. The CDR3 length is 14 residues. Per germline, CDR1 MNHNS and CDR2 SASEGT. V lost 2 bases, J lost 6 bases, and 13 bases lay in between. The CDR3, as DNA: TGTGCCAGCAGTGAACTGAACAGTCCTCCTGAAGCTTTCTTT. Translated: CASSELNSPPEAFF.

In this sample, this clone turned up once. CDR3 amino acids: CASSFRGLAGDLSYEQYF. The DNA for the CDR3 is TGTGCCAGCAGCTTTCGAGGACTAGCGGGAGACCTTAGTTACGAGCAGTACTTC. The V gene is TRBV5-4, the J gene TRBJ2-7, with TRBD2 identical over 13 bases. J lost 4 bases, V lost 2 bases, and 12 bases had no gene match. Germline V gene lookup returns CDR1 SGHNT and CDR2 YYREEE (reference sequence). The CDR3 spans 18 residues.

The chain recombines TRBV19 with TRBJ2-1; 8 bases fit TRBD2. V dropped 3 bases and J dropped 8; count of bases not matched to a gene: 12. The CDR3 runs 16 residues. From germline, CDR1 is LNHDA and CDR2 SQIVND (reference sequence). The CDR3 is CASSIPGGSPGDEQFF. In nucleotides, the CDR3 is TGTGCCAGTAGTATCCCGGGGGGGAGCCCAGGTGATGAGCAGTTCTTC.